This T cell receptor (beta chain) comes out of a study of tumor-infiltrating lymphocytes in primary liver carcinoma. Both blood RNA, taken from unsorted whole blood, and germline DNA were extracted. Priming with a constant-region primer yielded TCR beta cDNA from around 540 ng total RNA. Three nested multiplex PCR rounds, a slightly modified ARM-PCR method, built the TCR beta libraries. The opening two PCR rounds, nine to eleven cycles each, paired TRBV1-TRBV30 forward primers with a C-beta reverse primer. TCRdb re-analysed the multiplex PCR reads in MiXCR, keeping a single row per CDR3 protein. The sample carries just over 300,000 distinct CDR3 sequences, about three fifths recorded once. Germline-derived CDR1 and CDR2 are SEHNR and FQNEAQ (reference sequence). CDR3 length equals 14 residues. V lost 5 bases to trimming and J lost 2 bases; unmatched junction nucleotides: 5.

Sequencing input: peripheral blood. The clonotype comes from a woman in her thirties with primary liver carcinoma and hepatitis B virus infection. The rearrangement uses TRBV7-9 and TRBJ1-2; TRBD1 aligns across 7 bases. CDR3 DNA sequence: TGTGCCAGCAGCCCCAAGGACAGGAACTATGGCTACACCTTC. Its protein is CASSPKDRNYGYTF.